These T cell receptor beta chains were read from a single sample in a study of read filtering for tumor transcriptome and immune sequencing. TCRdb re-analysed the reads in MiXCR, keeping a single row per CDR3 protein. Here the sample spans roughly 130,000 distinct CDR3 sequences, approximately 13% being singletons. The specimen was a population of CD138-negative cells sorted from bone marrow. These receptors were collected from a donor aged 40 or over with multiple myeloma. Both conserved end residues are part of each CDR3. Each record gives: J gene, V gene, D gene, clone size, CDR3 protein, CDR3 DNA. The D gene is left open where the match is weak. Clone size is stated in some rows and not others, as once, few, many or a class when expanded.

TRBJ2-2	TRBV14	-	many	CASSQDIVRELFF	TGTGCCAGCAGCCAAGATATCGTCCGGGAGCTGTTTTTT
TRBJ1-2	TRBV5-1	TRBD1	few	CASSPGQGANYGCTF	TGCGCCAGCAGCCCTGGACAGGGAGCTAACTATGGCTGCACCTTC
TRBJ2-3	TRBV6-1	-	many	CASSLYRADFTDTQYF	TGTGCCAGCAGCCTCTACAGGGCGGATTTCACAGATACGCAGTATTTT
TRBJ2-7	TRBV6-6	-	many	CASSFGQNPYEQYF	TGTGCCAGCAGTTTCGGTCAGAATCCTTACGAGCAGTACTTC
TRBJ2-2	TRBV5-1	TRBD1	many	CASSPRQGTNTGELFF	TGCGCCAGCAGCCCTCGACAGGGCACCAACACCGGGGAGCTGTTTTTT
TRBJ2-7	TRBV18	TRBD2	many	CASSPTSGRNEQYF	TGTGCCAGCTCACCAACTAGCGGGAGAAACGAGCAGTACTTC
TRBJ1-1	TRBV5-5	-	many	CASSLRGGDTYEAFF	TGTGCCAGCAGCTTGAGGGGCGGGGACACCTATGAAGCTTTCTTT
TRBJ1-4	TRBV5-1	-	many	CASSYGQYTATNEKLFF	TGCGCCAGCAGTTATGGACAGTATACAGCAACTAATGAAAAACTGTTTTTT
TRBJ1-4	TRBV29-1	-	many	CSVESGNEKLFF	TGCAGCGTTGAGTCTGGAAATGAAAAACTGTTTTTT
TRBJ2-1	TRBV3-1	-	many	CASSQGSSSYNEQFF	TGTGCCAGCTCCCAAGGGTCGAGCTCCTACAATGAGCAGTTCTTC
TRBJ2-7	TRBV18	-	once	CASSPSNTATGDEQYF	TGTGCCAGCTCACCTTCAAATACCGCGACAGGCGACGAGCAGTACTTC
TRBJ1-4	TRBV11-2	-	many	CASSTVGKLFF	TGTGCCAGCAGCACAGTTGGGAAACTGTTTTTT
TRBJ2-6	TRBV6-5	-	many	CASSVTATGSGANVLTF	TGTGCCAGCAGTGTGACAGCTACTGGCTCTGGGGCCAACGTCCTGACTTTC
TRBJ1-1	TRBV29-1	-	many	CSVRDGGTEAFF	TGCAGCGTTAGGGACGGGGGCACTGAAGCTTTCTTT
TRBJ2-1	TRBV6-2/TRBV6-3	-	many	CASSPRDRYNEQFF	TGTGCCAGCAGCCCCCGGGACCGATACAATGAGCAGTTCTTC
TRBJ2-1	TRBV2	-	many	CASRAAGGYNEQFF	TGTGCCAGCAGAGCTGCCGGGGGCTACAATGAGCAGTTCTTC
TRBJ1-1	TRBV20-1	-	many	CSASERVNTEAFF	TGCAGTGCTAGTGAGCGAGTGAACACTGAAGCTTTCTTT
TRBJ2-1	TRBV19	TRBD2	-	CASGREPDEQFF	TGTGCCAGTGGGCGGGAGCCTGATGAGCAGTTCTTC
TRBJ2-1	TRBV28	-	many	CASNGIALGNEQFF	TGTGCCAGCAATGGGATAGCGTTGGGAAATGAGCAGTTCTTC
TRBJ2-1	TRBV12-3/TRBV12-4	TRBD2	many	CASSSGTKNEQFF	TGTGCCAGCAGTTCCGGGACTAAGAATGAGCAGTTCTTC
TRBJ2-3	TRBV9	-	few	CASSRDLGTDTQYF	TGTGCCAGCAGCCGGGACCTAGGGACAGATACGCAGTATTTT
TRBJ2-5	TRBV6-1	-	-	CASSVWTEETQYF	TGTGCCAGCAGTGTGTGGACAGAAGAGACCCAGTACTTC
TRBJ1-1	TRBV20-1	-	many	CSARGTSNTEAFF	TGCAGTGCTAGAGGGACGTCGAACACTGAAGCTTTCTTT
TRBJ2-3	TRBV4-1	-	few	CASSQATSLTDTQYF	TGCGCCAGCAGCCAAGCGACTAGTTTAACAGATACGCAGTATTTT
TRBJ1-1	TRBV7-9	-	-	CASTRNQQKGGLGAFF	TGTGCCAGCACCCGGAATCAACAAAAAGGAGGCCTCGGAGCTTTCTTT
TRBJ1-6	TRBV20-1	-	many	CSARDLEDSNSPLHF	TGCAGTGCTAGAGATTTGGAGGACAGTAATTCACCCCTCCACTTT
TRBJ1-1	TRBV29-1	-	many	CSVDGQRGNTEAFF	TGCAGCGTTGACGGCCAGCGGGGGAACACTGAAGCTTTCTTT
TRBJ2-5	TRBV9	-	few	CASSVATGGETQYF	TGTGCCAGCAGCGTCGCGACAGGCGGGGAGACCCAGTACTTC
TRBJ2-5	TRBV7-9	-	many	CASSPGLTEETQYF	TGTGCCAGCAGCCCAGGGCTTACAGAAGAGACCCAGTACTTC
TRBJ1-1	TRBV3-1	-	many	CASSIREGRTEAFF	TGTGCCAGCAGCATCCGGGAGGGCCGGACTGAAGCTTTCTTT
TRBJ2-7	TRBV5-5	TRBD1	few	CASSLEWQGAGEQYF	TGTGCCAGCAGCTTGGAATGGCAGGGGGCGGGCGAGCAGTACTTC
TRBJ2-5	TRBV10-3	TRBD1	medium-sized	CAIREDREETQYF	TGTGCCATCAGAGAGGACAGGGAGGAGACCCAGTACTTC
TRBJ2-1	TRBV28	TRBD1	many	CASSSDRHPFAEQFF	TGTGCCAGCAGTTCGGACAGGCACCCCTTTGCTGAGCAGTTCTTC
TRBJ2-3	TRBV11-3	-	many	CASSLGYTQYF	TGTGCCAGCAGCTTAGGGTATACGCAGTATTTT
TRBJ1-1	TRBV6-2/TRBV6-3	-	many	CAIRRRNMNTEAFF	TGTGCCATTAGACGGCGCAACATGAACACTGAAGCTTTCTTT
TRBJ1-1	TRBV7-2	TRBD1	many	CASSLAGTGDTEAFF	TGTGCCAGCAGCTTAGCAGGGACAGGGGACACTGAAGCTTTCTTT
TRBJ2-7	TRBV5-1	-	-	CASSRDSTVSYEQYF	TGCGCCAGCAGCCGAGATAGTACAGTGTCCTACGAGCAGTACTTC
TRBJ2-5	TRBV10-3	TRBD2	-	CVIRNNGGARETQYF	TGTGTCATCAGAAACAACGGGGGGGCCCGAGAGACCCAGTACTTC
TRBJ2-1	TRBV7-2	TRBD1	many	CASSFRQGAYNEQFF	TGTGCCAGCAGCTTTAGACAGGGGGCCTACAATGAGCAGTTCTTC
TRBJ1-3	TRBV19	-	many	CASSMRARSGNTIYF	TGTGCCAGTAGTATGAGGGCTCGCTCTGGAAACACCATATATTTT
TRBJ2-7	TRBV28	-	many	CASSLWGPSYEQYF	TGTGCCAGCAGTTTATGGGGGCCTTCCTACGAGCAGTACTTC
TRBJ1-1	TRBV7-9	-	many	CASSSTEDTEAFF	TGTGCCAGCAGCTCTACAGAGGACACTGAAGCTTTCTTT
TRBJ2-1	TRBV19	-	-	CASSIHNEQFF	TGTGCCAGTAGTATTCACAATGAGCAGTTCTTC
TRBJ2-5	TRBV19	TRBD2	few	CASSSGSLETQYF	TGTGCCAGTAGCAGCGGGAGTCTGGAGACCCAGTACTTC
TRBJ2-1	TRBV12-3/TRBV12-4	TRBD2	many	CASNLSGKELNEQFF	TGTGCCAGCAACCTTAGCGGGAAAGAACTCAATGAGCAGTTCTTC
TRBJ2-1	TRBV5-1	TRBD2	many	CASSLTKRGTYNEQFF	TGCGCCAGCAGCTTGACTAAGCGGGGGACCTACAATGAGCAGTTCTTC
TRBJ2-1	TRBV10-3	TRBD2	many	CAISESLAGGYEQFF	TGTGCCATCAGTGAGTCGCTGGCGGGAGGGTATGAGCAGTTCTTC
TRBJ1-1	TRBV5-1	-	many	CASSYSGSTEAFF	TGCGCCAGCAGCTATTCAGGGAGCACTGAAGCTTTCTTT
TRBJ2-5	TRBV4-2	TRBD1	few	CASSQSTGAQETQYF	TGTGCCAGCAGCCAGTCGACAGGGGCCCAAGAGACCCAGTACTTC
TRBJ1-1	TRBV12-3/TRBV12-4	-	few	CASSLNPTEAFF	TGTGCCAGCAGTTTAAACCCAACTGAAGCTTTCTTT
TRBJ1-2	TRBV14	TRBD1	-	CASSQGQGGPREGYTF	TGTGCCAGCAGTCAAGGACAGGGTGGGCCCCGGGAAGGCTACACCTTC
TRBJ1-4	TRBV7-8	TRBD1	-	CATRQGGEKLSF	TGTGCCACTAGACAGGGCGGGGAAAAACTGTCTTTT
TRBJ2-1	TRBV2	-	many	CASNGGASYNEQFF	TGTGCCAGTAATGGGGGGGCGTCCTACAATGAGCAGTTCTTC
TRBJ2-1	TRBV7-9	-	many	CASSLAGPYNEQFF	TGTGCCAGCAGCTTAGCGGGACCATACAATGAGCAGTTCTTC